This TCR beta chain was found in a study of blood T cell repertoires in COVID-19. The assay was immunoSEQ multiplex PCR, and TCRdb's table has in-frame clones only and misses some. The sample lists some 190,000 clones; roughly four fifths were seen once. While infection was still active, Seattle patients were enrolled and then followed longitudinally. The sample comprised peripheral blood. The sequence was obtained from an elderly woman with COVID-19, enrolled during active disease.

CDR3 nucleotide sequence: TGTGCCAGCACCTCAAGTGGGCCCGCGTCTTCACCCCTCCACTTT. This translates into CASTSSGPASSPLHF. V usage is TRBV27 and J usage is TRBJ1-6; D gene uncertain. The germline gives CDR1 MNHEY, CDR2 SMNVEV (reference sequence). The CDR3 loop spans 15 amino acids. The V and J ends lost 7 bases and 9 bases respectively, with 19 bases between them.